This record looks at one T cell receptor (beta chain) sequence and its context. At least ten counts were recorded for this clone. Its antigen remains undetermined. It has no much larger one-base neighbor in the sample; base qualities were not kept. This entry comes from a study of metastatic and nonmetastatic thyroid tumors (dated by TCRdb to the early 2020s). Study-level background: Repertoires from peripheral blood and from tumor or nodule tissue samples of malignant and benign thyroid patients were compared.

CDR3 length: 14 amino acids, cysteine to phenylalanine. The CDR3 DNA has 42 bases and is translated from base 1. According to the germline V gene, CDR1 reads MNHNS and CDR2 reads SASEGT. Trimmed from V: 8 bases; trimmed from J: 0 bases; junction bases lacking a gene match: 3. No patient had received any treatment before thyroid surgery. The study retrospectively analysed patient clinical samples collected from about 2012 to 2019 using T-cell receptor beta sequencing. What the work shows at the level of the full study, not this receptor alone: TCR beta diversity was reported as significantly higher in malignant tumors than in benign nodules, in both blood and tumor samples.

The library was generated by PCR. Reads for this sample came from an Illumina HiSeq 4000. High-throughput sequencing was used to profile the CDR3 region of the TCR beta-chain in every patient. As for the authors' bioinformatics: The researchers built a classifier to tell apart papillary thyroid cancer patients with distant metastasis, based on CDR3 differences among clinicopathological groups. The Shannon index was used to assess repertoire diversity, and the Morisita-Horn index was used to assess tumor-blood repertoire similarity. TCRdb trimmed public reads at Q25 via fastp, called clones via MiXCR and kept in-frame beta chains. The V and J calls shown here were made by TCRdb, not taken from the authors' results. The sample data list roughly 61,000 clones, and less than 5% of these were observed just once. About a fifth of the sample comes from the top ten.

This TCR derives from a female donor with papillary thyroid cancer or a benign thyroid nodule (not recorded which). Some clones in this sample may be carry-over from other donors' samples. Sequenced: blood. The sequence is built from TRBV6-1 and TRBJ1-3, with 8 bases matching TRBD1. The DNA sequence follows: TGTGCCAGCTGGGGACAGGTCTCTGGAAACACCATATATTTT. Its translation reads: CASWGQVSGNTIYF.